This entry features one TCR beta chain sequence. The entry originates in a study of blood T cell repertoires in COVID-19. The wider study: The samples span acute and convalescent COVID-19 from the United States, Italy and Spain.

The table came from immunoSEQ multiplex PCR; TCRdb's copy has only in-frame clones and leaves some out. This sample has about 73,000 clones, with roughly 83% found just once. The sample comprised peripheral blood. The receptor's source is a man aged 80 or over with active or convalescent COVID-19.

In DNA form, the CDR3 reads TGTGCCATCAGTGAAAACAGGGGTGGTGGATCACCCCTCCACTTT. Residues: CAISENRGGGSPLHF. The chain is built from TRBV10-3 and TRBJ1-6; TRBD1 agrees at 7 bases. Germline V lookup: CDR1 ENHRY, CDR2 SYGVKD. Unmatched junction bases numbered 9, after V lost 3 bases and J lost 10 bases. This CDR3 comprises 15 residues.